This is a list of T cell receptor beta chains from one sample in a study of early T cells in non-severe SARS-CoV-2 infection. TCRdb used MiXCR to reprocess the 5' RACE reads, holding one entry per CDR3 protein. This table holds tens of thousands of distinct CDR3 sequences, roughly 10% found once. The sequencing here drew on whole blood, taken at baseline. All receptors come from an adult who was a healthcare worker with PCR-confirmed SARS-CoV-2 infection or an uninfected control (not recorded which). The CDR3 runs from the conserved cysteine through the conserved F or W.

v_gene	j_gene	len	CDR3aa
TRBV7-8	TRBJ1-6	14	CASSLGGMNSPLHF
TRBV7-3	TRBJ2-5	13	CASSYTGGQTQYF
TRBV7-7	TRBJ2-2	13	CASSFKITGELFF
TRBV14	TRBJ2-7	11	CASSPTYEQYF
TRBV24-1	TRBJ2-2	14	CATSRRENTGELFF
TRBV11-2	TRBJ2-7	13	CASSQTPSYEQYF
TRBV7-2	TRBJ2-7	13	CASSLGRAYEQYF
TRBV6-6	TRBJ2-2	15	CASSPTPAATGELFF
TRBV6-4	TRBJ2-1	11	CASQSWDEQFF
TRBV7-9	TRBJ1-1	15	CASSAQAGVRTEAFF
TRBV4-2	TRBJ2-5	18	CASSQGDRAGVYQETQYF
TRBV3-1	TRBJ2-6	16	CASSQGGAAGANVLTF
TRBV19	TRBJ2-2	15	CASSRPSGNTGELFF
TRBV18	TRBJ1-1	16	CASSPPLVPWGTEAFF
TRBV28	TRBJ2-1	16	CASSQTLAGGRSEQFF
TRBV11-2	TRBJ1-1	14	CASSLVRGRTEAFF
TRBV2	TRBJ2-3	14	CASSGDRNTDTQYF
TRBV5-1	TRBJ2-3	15	CASSITSGSTDTQYF
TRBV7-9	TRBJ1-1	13	CASSSQTGTEAFF
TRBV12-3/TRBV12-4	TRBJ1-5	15	CASSLGASKYQPQHF
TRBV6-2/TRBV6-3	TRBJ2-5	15	CASRRTGGGQETQYF
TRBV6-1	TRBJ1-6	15	CASREINTYNSPLHF
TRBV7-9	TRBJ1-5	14	CASSLMGQGEPQHF
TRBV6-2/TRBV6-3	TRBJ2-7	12	CASRGDSWEQYF
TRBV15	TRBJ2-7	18	CATSRGTTTSGRAYEQYF
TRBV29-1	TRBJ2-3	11	CSVFRADTQYF
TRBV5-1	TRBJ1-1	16	CASSLRTGLLNTEAFF
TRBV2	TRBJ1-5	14	CASSEFKRDQPQHF
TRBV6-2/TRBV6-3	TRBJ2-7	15	CASSWILAGAYEQYF
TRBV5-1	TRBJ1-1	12	CASRTEGTEAFF
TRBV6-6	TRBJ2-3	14	CASRKPGPSDTQYF
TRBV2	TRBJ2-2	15	CASSEVQGGSGELFF
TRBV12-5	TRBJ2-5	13	CASASGAVETQYF
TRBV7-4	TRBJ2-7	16	CATTCYGTQSSYEQYF
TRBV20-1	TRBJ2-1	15	CSARVAGRTYNEQFF
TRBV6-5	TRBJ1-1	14	CASSYLGFGTEAFF
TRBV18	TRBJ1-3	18	CASSPSPGQGLPGNTIYF
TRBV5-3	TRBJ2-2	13	CARSRTNTGELFF
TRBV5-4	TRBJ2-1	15	CASSPTSGVYNEQFF
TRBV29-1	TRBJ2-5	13	CSVEGTRMETQYF
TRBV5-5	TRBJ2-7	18	CASSLAVSGWGISYEQYF
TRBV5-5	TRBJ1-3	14	CASSLGNSGNTIYF
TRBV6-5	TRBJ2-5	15	CASSYSRDARETQYF
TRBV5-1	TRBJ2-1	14	CASSFSGSLHEQFF
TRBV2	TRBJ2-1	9	CASQGVQFF
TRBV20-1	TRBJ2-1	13	CSARDTRSNEQFF
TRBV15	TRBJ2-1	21	CATSASPHGVRGLAGYNEQFF
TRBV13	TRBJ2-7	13	CASSPDQGGKLYF
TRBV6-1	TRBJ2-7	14	CASSDSDRAYEQYF
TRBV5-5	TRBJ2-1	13	CASSLTETVSKFF
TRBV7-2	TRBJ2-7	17	CASSHPNVGRSFYEQYF
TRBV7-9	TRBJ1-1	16	CASSLQIRGTGDEAFF
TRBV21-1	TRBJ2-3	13	CASSKVAPDTQYF
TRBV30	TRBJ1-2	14	CAWSVPPGTGGYTF
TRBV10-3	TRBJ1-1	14	CATTSSGGGTEAFF
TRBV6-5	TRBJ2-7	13	CASSYVGSHEQYF
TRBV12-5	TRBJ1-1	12	CASGLMNTEAFF
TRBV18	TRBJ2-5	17	CASSPTQGALRQETQYF
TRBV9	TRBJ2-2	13	CASSVELPGELFF